This T cell receptor (beta chain) comes out of a study of OX40 agonist ivuxolimab in advanced cancers. The study in broad terms: Ivuxolimab was an agonistic, fully human IgG2 monoclonal antibody directed against OX40 (CD134), a costimulatory receptor. Intravenous ivuxolimab was administered to patients every 2 weeks at six dose levels: 0.01, 0.1, 0.3, 1.5, 3 and 10 mg/kg. Among the approximately 50 dose-escalation patients, about 20 had hepatocellular carcinoma, some 15 melanoma, 9 renal cell carcinoma and 9 head and neck cancer. In the dose-escalation cohort, approximately 80% of patients were male, and the mean age was 60 years with a range of about 20 to 90. Prior anti-PD-1, anti-PD-L1 or anti-CTLA-4 therapy was permitted, and 40% to 50% of dose-escalation patients had received checkpoint inhibitors. Partial responses were achieved by three dose-escalation patients, of whom one had hepatocellular carcinoma and two had cutaneous melanoma. Peripheral TCRbeta sequencing was intended to test whether TCR sequence diversity was altered and clonal T-cell expansion was caused by ivuxolimab. The monotherapy dose-escalation portion (N of about 50 patients) of the phase I ivuxolimab trial is reported in the paper.

The trial excluded patients who had a history of autoimmune disease or were on systemic immunosuppression. Peripheral blood for TCR sequencing was collected from all dose cohorts at baseline, on cycle 4 day 1, and on cycle 7 day 1. Samples came from an open-label, multicenter, first-in-human phase I dose-escalation trial of ivuxolimab. Adults with locally advanced or metastatic melanoma, renal cell, hepatocellular, or head and neck squamous cell carcinoma were enrolled in the trial. Before TCR sequencing, CD4+ and CD8+ T cells were separately sorted from peripheral blood. Note on this clone: It has no known antigen specificity. Base qualities are not provided; no much larger clone lies one nucleotide away.

V is cut by 4 bases and J by 0 bases, and the space between the germline ends is 21 bases. CDR1 and CDR2 were assigned from the germline V gene (reference sequence) as LNHDA and SQIVND. Its CDR3 holds 18 amino acids, cysteine through phenylalanine. Kept here is only the CDR3 DNA, which spans 54 bases and is read in frame from base 1. To sequence the TCRbeta CDR3 region, genomic DNA was isolated from the sorted cells. The immunoSEQ Assay was used to sequence the TCRbeta CDR3 regions. In TCRdb, the immuneACCESS table is reduced to in-frame sequences with V and J assigned. These tables do not hold every clone; where another copy was compared, an unresolved V gene accounts for under half, and the others remain unexplained. This sample holds 84,000 or so clones; about 93% were observed only once. Of the sample, around 0.39% is held by the ten largest clones. The full study reports these points: At doses of 0.1 to 3.0 mg/kg, clonal expansion of both CD4+ and CD8+ T cells in blood was seen between baseline and week 6. In the 0.1-3.0 mg/kg groups, partial responders had among the lowest normalized peripheral clonal expansion, particularly in CD8+ T cells. Low levels of normalized T-cell clonal expansion were also shown by some nonresponding patients. On average, CD8+ T cells showed more expanded clones than CD4+ T cells after ivuxolimab. Antigen specificity was not determined for the clonally expanded peripheral T cells.

The starting material was CD4+ or CD8+ T cells sorted from blood, obtained in a trial of the OX40 agonist ivuxolimab. In this chain, TRBV19 is recombined with TRBJ1-1; the best D guess is TRBD1, with 5 bases matching. The receptor comes from an adult with an advanced solid tumor such as melanoma, head and neck, liver or kidney cancer. The DNA sequence reads TGTGCCAGTAGTACATCCCGGGACTATCTTACCTTGAACACTGAAGCTTTCTTT. This is translated as CASSTSRDYLTLNTEAFF.